The 27 T cell receptor beta chains given below trace back to one sample, sequenced in a study of post-analysis software for immune sequencing data. The antigens these receptors bind are not known. Study results and caveats: Roughly five TRBV segments appeared more often in patients than in controls, and TRBV5-6, TRBV5-1 and TRBV20-1 were among these.

The TCR beta cDNA libraries carried unique molecular identifiers. Each CDR3 protein gets one entry after TCRdb re-called the PCR reads with MiXCR. The table lists 700,000 to 800,000 distinct CDR3 sequences, about 27% of them singletons. Source material: blood. The receptors were gathered from a girl aged 5-17 years with multiple sclerosis.

The chain has TRBV12-3 or TRBV12-4 and TRBJ1-4; no firm D call. V dropped 7 bases and J dropped 8 bases, with 8 bases sitting between them. The CDR3 sequence is 11 residues long. CDR3 amino acids: CASTLGEKLFF. The DNA for the CDR3 is TGTGCCAGCACCCTTGGAGAAAAACTGTTTTTT.

This clonotype has ten or more counts. The chain carries TRBV10-3 and TRBJ2-1; D gene uncertain. The length of the CDR3 is 13 residues. Germline V CDR1 and CDR2: ENHRY, SYGVKD. Trimming stripped 8 bases from V and 5 bases from J, with 13 bases between. CDR3 protein: CAIYDGQNNEQFF. The CDR3 DNA reads as TGTGCCATCTATGATGGGCAAAACAATGAGCAGTTCTTC.

Only a few counts were recorded for this clonotype. The CDR3 nucleotides are TGTGCCAGCTCACCACCTATTAGCGGAAAAGAGACCCAGTACTTC. The encoded protein is CASSPPISGKETQYF. The V call is TRBV18, the J call TRBJ2-5, with D perhaps TRBD2 (6 bases). Germline V gene sequence: CDR1 KGHSH, CDR2 LQKENI. The CDR3 extends over 15 amino acids. V was cut by 0 bases and J by 3 bases, with 11 bases left in between.

The sample holds a few counts of this clonotype. V gene TRBV6-4 combines with J gene TRBJ2-3; 14 bases are shared with TRBD2. The CDR3 spans 16 residues. CDR1 and CDR2 from the germline V gene are MRHNA and SNTAGT. The junction had 4 bases not matched to a gene; V was cut back by 5 bases and J by 3 bases. The CDR3 nucleotides are TGTGCCAGCAGTCGGACTAGCGGGGGGTTGACAGATACGCAGTATTTT. Translation gives CASSRTSGGLTDTQYF.

The chain recombines TRBV27 with TRBJ2-3; the match to TRBD2 covers 9 bases. Trimming at V came to 6 bases and at J to 1 base, leaving 2 bases not matched to a gene. Germline lookup yields CDR1 MNHEY and CDR2 SMNVEV (reference sequence). This CDR3 comprises 14 residues. CDR3 DNA: TGTGCCAGCAGGGTAGCGGGAGGCACAGATACGCAGTATTTT. Encoded protein: CASRVAGGTDTQYF.

This clonotype was observed a handful of times. This sequence joins TRBV19 and TRBJ1-2, with D perhaps matching TRBD1 (6 bases). V was pared by 3 bases and J by 3 bases, with 14 bases between. The germline gives CDR1 LNHDA, CDR2 SQIVND (reference sequence). The CDR3 runs to 15 residues. The CDR3 sequence is CASSIPFGQHYGYTF. The CDR3 DNA follows: TGTGCCAGTAGTATCCCCTTCGGACAGCACTATGGCTACACCTTC. Full variable domain (outside the CDR3, taken from reference TRBV19 and TRBJ1-2): DGGITQSPKYLFRKEGQNVTLSCEQNLNHDAMYWYRQDPGQGLRLIYYSQIVNDFQKGDIAEGYSVSREKKESFPLTVTSAQKNPTAFYLCASSIPFGQHYGYTFGSGTRLTVV.

This rearrangement joins TRBV7-9 to TRBJ1-2; 9 nucleotides match TRBD1. CDR1 SEHNR and CDR2 FQNEAQ come from the germline V gene (reference sequence). V lost 5 bases and J lost 4; bases outside the gene matches: 8. The CDR3 runs 15 residues. The CDR3 coding sequence is TGTGCCAGCAGCGTCGGACAGGGGATAATCTATGGCTACACCTTC. Translation: CASSVGQGIIYGYTF.

This clonotype was observed a few times. The rearrangement joins TRBV20-1 to TRBJ1-5; the match to TRBD1 covers 7 bases. V lost 6 bases to trimming and J lost 2 bases; unmatched junction nucleotides: 10. Germline V gene lookup returns CDR1 DFQATT and CDR2 SNEGSKA (reference sequence). CDR3 length equals 15 residues. CDR3 in DNA: TGCAGTGCCGCCGTCTCTGGACAGGGCAATCAGCCCCAGCATTTT. Its protein is CSAAVSGQGNQPQHF.

The rearrangement joins TRBV10-3 to TRBJ1-6, with D perhaps matching TRBD1 (6 bases). The V end lost 2 bases, the J end lost 7 bases, and 12 bases lay between the germline ends. Germline V gives CDR1 ENHRY, CDR2 SYGVKD. This CDR3 has 15 residues. The CDR3 DNA reads as TGTGCCATCAGTGAGGGGGGGCGAACAAATTCACCCCTCCACTTT. This encodes CAISEGGRTNSPLHF.

This clonotype was observed a handful of times. The CDR3 sequence is CSARDGGRAEEKLFF. The CDR3 DNA is TGCAGTGCCAGGGACGGGGGGCGCGCGGAGGAAAAACTGTTTTTT. The J gene is TRBJ1-4, the V gene TRBV20-1; perhaps TRBD1 as D (6 bases). Germline V lookup: CDR1 DFQATT, CDR2 SNEGSKA (reference sequence). The CDR3 runs 15 residues. The V end lost 6 bases, the J end lost 8 bases, and 22 bases lay between the germline ends.

This clonotype was seen a few times. This chain links TRBV12-5 with TRBJ2-3, with D tentatively TRBD1 or TRBD2 (6 bases each). Trimming took off 5 bases at V and 3 bases at J, with 12 bases between the two ends. Looked up from germline, CDR1 is LGHNT and CDR2 is FRNRAP. The CDR3 is 14 amino acids. The CDR3 DNA reads as TGTGCTAGTGGTCTCCGAGGGGGGACAGATACGCAGTATTTT. The encoded protein is CASGLRGGTDTQYF.

The chain is built from TRBV29-1 and TRBJ2-5; a possible D gene is TRBD1 (5 bases). The length of the CDR3 is 12 residues. Trimming took off 3 bases at V and 5 bases at J, with 10 bases between the two ends. Germline CDR1 SQVTM, CDR2 ANQGSEA. The CDR3 DNA reads as TGCAGCGTTGATTCAGGGCTTGAGACCCAGTACTTC. Encoded protein: CSVDSGLETQYF.

This sequence joins TRBV6-6 and TRBJ2-3; a weak D match, TRBD1 (6 bases). The V end was cut by 2 bases, the J end by 0 bases, with 12 bases between. Germline CDR1 and CDR2: MNHNY and SVGAGI (reference sequence). The CDR3 loop spans 16 amino acids. This CDR3 reads CASSYPRQASTDTQYF. The CDR3 nucleotides are TGTGCCAGCAGTTACCCCCGACAGGCCAGCACAGATACGCAGTATTTT.

This clonotype showed up just a few times. The J gene is TRBJ1-5, the V gene TRBV20-1, with 9 nucleotides matching TRBD1. CDR1 and CDR2 (germline): DFQATT, SNEGSKA (reference sequence). The CDR3 is 13 amino acids. Losses at the gene ends were 4 bases for V and 7 bases for J; bases not matched to a gene: 5. CDR3 sequence reads: CSATDRGGQPQHF. In DNA, the CDR3 is TGCAGTGCTACGGACAGGGGTGGGCAGCCCCAGCATTTT.

This clonotype was detected only a few times. The CDR3 DNA sequence: TGTGCCAGCAGCTTGGAGTGGAGTGGGGGGGCTGGCGATACGCAGTATTTT. Its translation is CASSLEWSGGAGDTQYF. The J gene is TRBJ2-3, the V gene TRBV5-5; possible D gene TRBD2, 7 bases. The CDR3 has 17 amino acids. Trimming removed 0 bases at V and 6 bases at J, with 20 bases between. Germline CDR1 reads SGHKS; CDR2 reads YYEKEE (reference sequence). The full variable domain, rest sourced from reference TRBV5-5 and TRBJ2-3, is DAGVTQSPTHLIKTRGQQVTLRCSPISGHKSVSWYQQVLGQGPQFIFQYYEKEERGRGNFPDRFSARQFPNYSSELNVNALLLGDSALYLCASSLEWSGGAGDTQYFGPGTRLTVL.

In this sample, this clonotype turned up many times. The chain employs TRBV19 and TRBJ2-1; 7 bases are shared with TRBD2. The CDR3 is 13 amino acids. Germline CDR1 and CDR2: LNHDA and SQIVND (reference sequence). Losses at the gene ends were 9 bases for V and 5 bases for J; bases not matched to a gene: 7. In DNA form, the CDR3 reads TGTGCCAGCAGCCCAGGGAGGGACAATGAGCAGTTCTTC. It is translated as CASSPGRDNEQFF. Full variable domain (remainder filled in from reference TRBV19 and TRBJ2-1): DGGITQSPKYLFRKEGQNVTLSCEQNLNHDAMYWYRQDPGQGLRLIYYSQIVNDFQKGDIAEGYSVSREKKESFPLTVTSAQKNPTAFYLCASSPGRDNEQFFGPGTRLTVL.

This chain links TRBV2 with TRBJ2-1; 7 bases map to TRBD1. The CDR3 sequence is 18 residues long. The germline V gene encodes CDR1 SNHLY and CDR2 FYNNEI. The junction had 14 bases not matched to a gene; V was cut back by 6 bases and J by 0 bases. CDR3 nucleotides: TGTGCCAGCAGCGGAGACCGGCACAGGGGCGGCTCCTACAATGAGCAGTTCTTC. Protein sequence: CASSGDRHRGGSYNEQFF.

This clonotype was seen only a few times. CDR3 in DNA: TGCAGCGTTTCCGAGAAGTTGAACACTGAAGCTTTCTTT. This translates into CSVSEKLNTEAFF. The chain recombines TRBV29-1 with TRBJ1-1; no firm D call. This CDR3 comprises 13 residues. V lost 5 bases, J lost 0 bases, and 10 bases lay in between. In germline, CDR1 is SQVTM, CDR2 ANQGSEA.

In this sample, this clonotype turned up a few times. This chain links TRBV20-1 with TRBJ2-6; maybe TRBD2 (6 bases). The ends were cut back, 6 bases at V and 3 bases at J, with 12 bases in the middle. This CDR3 is built from 14 residues. The germline gives CDR1 DFQATT, CDR2 SNEGSKA (reference sequence). This CDR3 is CSAGGGYGANVLTF. For the CDR3, the DNA is TGCAGTGCCGGTGGAGGGTATGGGGCCAACGTCCTGACTTTC.

CDR3 sequence: CATSRGWGGEGRNEQFF. In DNA, the CDR3 is TGTGCCACCAGCAGAGGTTGGGGAGGTGAGGGTCGAAATGAGCAGTTCTTC. V usage is TRBV15 and J usage is TRBJ2-1, with D perhaps TRBD2 (6 bases). Germline assignment: CDR1 LNHNV and CDR2 YYDKDF (reference sequence). Trimming removed 1 base from V and 7 bases from J, with 20 bases in between. The CDR3 loop spans 17 amino acids.

The table lists this clonotype with many counts. The V call is TRBV20-1, the J call TRBJ2-7, with TRBD2 as a possible D gene (7 bases). In germline, CDR1 is DFQATT, CDR2 SNEGSKA (reference sequence). V lost 3 bases to trimming and J lost 3 bases, with 15 bases between them. This CDR3 is built from 14 residues. CDR3 residues: CSASRGGYYYEQYF. The CDR3, as DNA: TGCAGTGCTAGCCGCGGGGGCTACTACTACGAGCAGTACTTC.

This clonotype has just a few counts. The chain combines TRBV4-1 with TRBJ2-7; the D gene is possibly TRBD2 (7 bases). In germline, CDR1 is MGHRA, CDR2 YSYEKL. This CDR3 is built from 17 residues. V lost 0 bases and J 1 base, leaving 16 bases between the germline ends. In nucleotides, the CDR3 is TGCGCCAGCAGCCAAGAGTTGGGGGGGACACGTTCCTACGAGCAGTACTTC. Protein sequence: CASSQELGGTRSYEQYF.

V usage is TRBV21-1 and J usage is TRBJ2-3; the D call TRBD1 from the table was never checked on the DNA. TRBV21-1 is flagged as a pseudogene. This CDR3 comprises 14 residues. Here the CDR3 reads CASRGGASTGTQYF. CDR3 DNA: TGTGCCAGCCGCGGGGGGGCTAGCACAGGTACGCAGTATTTT.

This clonotype appeared many times. The rearrangement uses TRBV6-5 and TRBJ2-5; D is undetermined. The length of the CDR3 is 11 residues. CDR1 is MNHEY and CDR2 is SVGAGI in the germline V gene. Trimming took 6 bases from V and 5 from J, leaving 7 bases between them. The CDR3 sequence is CASRLGETQYF. The CDR3 nucleotides are TGTGCCAGCAGGCTTGGGGAGACCCAGTACTTC.

J is TRBJ1-2 and V is TRBV6-1; TRBD1 might be the D (6 bases). The CDR3 is 15 residues long. Germline V gene lookup returns CDR1 MNHNS and CDR2 SASEGT. Between the trimmed V and J ends, which lost 6 bases and 6 bases, there was a span of 20 bases. The CDR3 protein is CASSQTGMEEHGYTF. CDR3 bases: TGTGCCAGCAGCCAAACAGGGATGGAAGAGCATGGCTACACCTTC.

The chain is built from TRBV19 and TRBJ1-2; TRBD1 agrees at 11 bases. This CDR3 contains 14 residues. Germline V lookup: CDR1 LNHDA, CDR2 SQIVND (reference sequence). V shed 6 bases and J 5 bases; nucleotides not matched to a gene: 5. CDR3 region: CASRTGQGGYGYTF. CDR3 DNA: TGTGCCAGTAGAACGGGACAGGGGGGATATGGCTACACCTTC.

V and J are TRBV9 and TRBJ1-2; unclear D gene. The CDR3 is 16 amino acids. Germline values: CDR1 SGDLS, CDR2 YYNGEE. V was trimmed by 4 bases and J by 6 bases, leaving 22 bases between them. CDR3: CASSPEALKTRHGYTF. CDR3 DNA sequence: TGTGCCAGCAGCCCCGAGGCCCTCAAAACACGGCATGGCTACACCTTC.